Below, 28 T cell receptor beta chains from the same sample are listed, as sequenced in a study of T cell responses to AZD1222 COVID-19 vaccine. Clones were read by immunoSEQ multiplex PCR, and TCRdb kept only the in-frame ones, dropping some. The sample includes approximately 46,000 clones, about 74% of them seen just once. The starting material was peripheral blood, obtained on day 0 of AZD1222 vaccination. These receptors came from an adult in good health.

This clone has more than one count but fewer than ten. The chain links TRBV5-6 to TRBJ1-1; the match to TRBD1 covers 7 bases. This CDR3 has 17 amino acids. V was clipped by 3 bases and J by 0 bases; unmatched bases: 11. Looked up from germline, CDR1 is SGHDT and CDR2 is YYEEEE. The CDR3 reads CASSSVPNRGMNTEAFF. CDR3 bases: TGTGCCAGCAGCTCGGTGCCCAACAGGGGAATGAACACTGAAGCTTTCTTT.

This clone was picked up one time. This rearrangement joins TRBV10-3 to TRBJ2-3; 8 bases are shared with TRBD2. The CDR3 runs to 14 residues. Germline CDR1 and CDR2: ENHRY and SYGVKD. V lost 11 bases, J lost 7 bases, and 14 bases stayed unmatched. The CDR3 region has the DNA TGTGCCGTACAGGAGTTAGCGGGAACTAATACGCAGTATTTT. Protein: CAVQELAGTNTQYF.

This CDR3 is CASRGGRMGYGYTF. The CDR3 bases are TGTGCCAGCAGGGGGGGGAGAATGGGCTATGGCTACACCTTC. The chain has TRBV7-2 and TRBJ1-2; D is possibly TRBD1 (5 bases). V dropped 6 bases and J dropped 4 bases, with 15 bases sitting between them. This CDR3 is 14 amino acids long. The germline V gene has CDR1 SGHTA and CDR2 FQGNSA.

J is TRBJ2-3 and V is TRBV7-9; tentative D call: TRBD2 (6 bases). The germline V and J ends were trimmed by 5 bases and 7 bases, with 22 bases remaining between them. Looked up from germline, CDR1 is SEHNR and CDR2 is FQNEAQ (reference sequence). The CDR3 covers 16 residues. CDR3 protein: CASSPSTRWDVNTQYF. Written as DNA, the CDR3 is TGTGCCAGCAGCCCGTCGACTAGGTGGGACGTAAATACGCAGTATTTT.

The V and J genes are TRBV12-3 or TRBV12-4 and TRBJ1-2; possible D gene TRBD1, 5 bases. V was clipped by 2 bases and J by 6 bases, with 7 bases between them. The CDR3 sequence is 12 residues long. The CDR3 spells CASSLQGDGYTF. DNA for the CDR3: TGTGCCAGCAGTTTACAGGGTGATGGCTACACCTTC.

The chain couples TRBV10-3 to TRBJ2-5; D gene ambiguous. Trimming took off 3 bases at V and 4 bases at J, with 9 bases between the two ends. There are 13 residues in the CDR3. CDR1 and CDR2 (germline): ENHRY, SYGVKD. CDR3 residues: CAISDLSRETQYF. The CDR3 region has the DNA TGTGCCATCAGTGACCTCAGCCGAGAGACCCAGTACTTC.

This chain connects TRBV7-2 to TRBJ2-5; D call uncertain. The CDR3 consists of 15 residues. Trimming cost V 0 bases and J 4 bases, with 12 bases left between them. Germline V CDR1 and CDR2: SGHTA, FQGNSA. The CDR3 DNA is TGTGCCAGCAGCTTAGCGGTGGAGATACGAGAGACCCAGTACTTC. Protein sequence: CASSLAVEIRETQYF.

CDR3 DNA sequence: TGTGCCAGCAGTTTAGTCGGCCAGGGACACACCGGGGAGCTGTTTTTT. This sequence encodes CASSLVGQGHTGELFF. V usage is TRBV28 and J usage is TRBJ2-2, with D perhaps being TRBD1 or TRBD2 (5 bases each). This CDR3 spans 16 amino acids. V was cut by 2 bases and J by 3 bases, with 13 bases left in between. CDR1 is MDHEN and CDR2 is SYDVKM in the germline V gene.

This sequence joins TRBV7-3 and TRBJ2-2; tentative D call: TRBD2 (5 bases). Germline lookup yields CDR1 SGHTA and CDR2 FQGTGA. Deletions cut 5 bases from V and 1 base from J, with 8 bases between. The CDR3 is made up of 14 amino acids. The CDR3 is CASSPSGNTGELFF. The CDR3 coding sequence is TGTGCCAGCAGCCCCAGCGGGAACACCGGGGAGCTGTTTTTT.

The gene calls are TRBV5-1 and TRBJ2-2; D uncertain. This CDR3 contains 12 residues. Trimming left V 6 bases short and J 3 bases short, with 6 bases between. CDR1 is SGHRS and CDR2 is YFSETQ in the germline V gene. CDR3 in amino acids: CASTYDTGELFF. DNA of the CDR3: TGCGCCAGCACGTATGACACCGGGGAGCTGTTTTTT.

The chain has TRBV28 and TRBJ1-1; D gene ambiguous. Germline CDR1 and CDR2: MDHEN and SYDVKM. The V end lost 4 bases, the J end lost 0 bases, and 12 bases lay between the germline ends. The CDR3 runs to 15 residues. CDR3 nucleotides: TGTGCCAGCAGTTCCCCGATCACACTGAACACTGAAGCTTTCTTT. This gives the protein CASSSPITLNTEAFF.

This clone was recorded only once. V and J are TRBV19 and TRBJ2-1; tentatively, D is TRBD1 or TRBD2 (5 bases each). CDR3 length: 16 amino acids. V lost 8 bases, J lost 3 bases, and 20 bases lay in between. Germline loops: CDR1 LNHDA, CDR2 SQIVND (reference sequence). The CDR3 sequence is CASSLSGTHFYNEQFF. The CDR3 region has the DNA TGTGCCAGTTCCCTCTCCGGGACCCACTTCTACAATGAGCAGTTCTTC.

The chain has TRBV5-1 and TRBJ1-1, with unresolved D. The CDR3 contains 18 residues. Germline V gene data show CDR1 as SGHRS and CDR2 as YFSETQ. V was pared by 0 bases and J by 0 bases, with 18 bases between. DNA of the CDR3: TGCGCCAGCAGCTTGGGCCCCGAACTGAGGGCCATGAACACTGAAGCTTTCTTT. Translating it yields CASSLGPELRAMNTEAFF.

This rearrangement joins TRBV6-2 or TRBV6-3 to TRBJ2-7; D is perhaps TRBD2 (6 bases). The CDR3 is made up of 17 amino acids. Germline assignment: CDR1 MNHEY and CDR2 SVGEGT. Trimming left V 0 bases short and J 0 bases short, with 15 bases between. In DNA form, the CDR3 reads TGTGCCAGCAGTTACTCGATTGAGGCGGGAAGCTCCTACGAGCAGTACTTC. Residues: CASSYSIEAGSSYEQYF.

CDR3 sequence (DNA): TGTGCCAGCAGCTTAGGGGACATTCAGTACTTC. Protein product: CASSLGDIQYF. The rearrangement joins TRBV11-2 to TRBJ2-4; no clear D. The V end was cut by 1 base, the J end by 8 bases, with 3 bases between. Germline-derived CDR1 and CDR2 are SGHAT and FQNNGV. This CDR3 has 11 residues.

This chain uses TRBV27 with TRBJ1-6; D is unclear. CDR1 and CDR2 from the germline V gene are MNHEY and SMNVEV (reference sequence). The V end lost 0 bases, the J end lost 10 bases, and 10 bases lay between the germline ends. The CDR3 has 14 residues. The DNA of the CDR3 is TGTGCCAGCAGTTTATCGATAGCCTTATCACCCCTCCACTTT. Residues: CASSLSIALSPLHF.

The CDR3 loop is CASSLQGQETQYF. Written as DNA, the CDR3 is TGTGCCAGCAGTCTTCAGGGGCAAGAGACCCAGTACTTC. This chain uses TRBV27 with TRBJ2-5; D perhaps matches TRBD1 (6 bases). Germline loops: CDR1 MNHEY, CDR2 SMNVEV (reference sequence). The length of the CDR3 is 13 residues. V was trimmed by 5 bases and J by 2 bases, leaving 9 bases between them.

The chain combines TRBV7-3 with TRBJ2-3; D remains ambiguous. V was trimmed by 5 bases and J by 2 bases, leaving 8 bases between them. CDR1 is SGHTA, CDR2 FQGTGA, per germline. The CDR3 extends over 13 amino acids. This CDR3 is CASSKTATDTQYF. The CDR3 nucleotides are TGTGCCAGCAGCAAAACCGCCACAGATACGCAGTATTTT.

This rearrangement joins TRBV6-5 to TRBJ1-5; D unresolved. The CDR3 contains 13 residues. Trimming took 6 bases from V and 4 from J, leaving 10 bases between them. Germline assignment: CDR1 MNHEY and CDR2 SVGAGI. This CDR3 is CASRLRNNQPQHF. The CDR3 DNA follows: TGTGCCAGCAGGCTCAGGAATAATCAGCCCCAGCATTTT.

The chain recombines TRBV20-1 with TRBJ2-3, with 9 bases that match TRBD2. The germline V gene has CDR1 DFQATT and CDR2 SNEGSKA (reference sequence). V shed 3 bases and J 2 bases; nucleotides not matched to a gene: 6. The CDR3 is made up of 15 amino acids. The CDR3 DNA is TGCAGTGCTAGTCGCCTAGCGGGAAACACAGATACGCAGTATTTT. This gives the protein CSASRLAGNTDTQYF.

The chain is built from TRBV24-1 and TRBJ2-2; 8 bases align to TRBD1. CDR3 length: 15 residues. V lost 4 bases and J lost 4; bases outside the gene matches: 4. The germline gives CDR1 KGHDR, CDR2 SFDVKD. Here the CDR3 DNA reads TGTGCCACCAGTGAATGGACAGGGTCCACCGGGGAGCTGTTTTTT. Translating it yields CATSEWTGSTGELFF.

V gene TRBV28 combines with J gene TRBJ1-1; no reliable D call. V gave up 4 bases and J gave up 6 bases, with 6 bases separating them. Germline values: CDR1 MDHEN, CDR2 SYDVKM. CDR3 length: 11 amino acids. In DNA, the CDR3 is TGTGCCAGCAGTTCGAAGCCTGAAGCTTTCTTT. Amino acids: CASSSKPEAFF.

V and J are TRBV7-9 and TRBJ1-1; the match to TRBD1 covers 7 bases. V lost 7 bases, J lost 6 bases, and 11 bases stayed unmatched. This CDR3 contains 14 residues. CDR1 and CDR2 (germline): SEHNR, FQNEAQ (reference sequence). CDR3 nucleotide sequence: TGTGCCAGCACTCACCAGGGGGTGGGCGCTGAAGCTTTCTTT. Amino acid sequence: CASTHQGVGAEAFF. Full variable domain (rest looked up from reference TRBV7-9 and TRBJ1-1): DTGVSQNPRHKITKRGQNVTFRCDPISEHNRLYWYRQTLGQGPEFLTYFQNEAQLEKSRLLSDRFSAERPKGSFSTLEIQRTEQGDSAMYLCASTHQGVGAEAFFGQGTRLTVV.

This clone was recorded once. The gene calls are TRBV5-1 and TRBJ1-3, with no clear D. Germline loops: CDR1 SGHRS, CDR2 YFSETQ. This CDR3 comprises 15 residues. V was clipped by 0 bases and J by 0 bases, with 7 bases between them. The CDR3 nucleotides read TGCGCCAGCAGCTTGGGCATGTACTCTGGAAACACCATATATTTT. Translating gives CASSLGMYSGNTIYF.

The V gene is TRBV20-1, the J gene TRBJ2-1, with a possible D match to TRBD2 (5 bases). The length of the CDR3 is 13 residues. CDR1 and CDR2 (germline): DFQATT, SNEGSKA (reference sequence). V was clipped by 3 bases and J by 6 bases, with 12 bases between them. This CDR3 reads CSASLDSRNEQFF. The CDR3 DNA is TGCAGTGCTAGTTTGGACTCCCGCAATGAGCAGTTCTTC.

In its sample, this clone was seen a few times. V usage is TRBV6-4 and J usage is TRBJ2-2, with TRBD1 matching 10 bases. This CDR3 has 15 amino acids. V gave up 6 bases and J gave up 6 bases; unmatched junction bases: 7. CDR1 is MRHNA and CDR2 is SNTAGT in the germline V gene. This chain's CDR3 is CASRAGTGVAGELFF. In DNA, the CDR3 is TGTGCCAGCAGGGCCGGGACAGGGGTTGCCGGGGAGCTGTTTTTT.

As DNA, the CDR3 is TGTGCCAGCAGTACGCCGGGACAGGGGGCTGGAGAGACCCAGTACTTC. Translated: CASSTPGQGAGETQYF. The chain couples TRBV28 to TRBJ2-5; 12 bases agree with TRBD1. The germline gives CDR1 MDHEN, CDR2 SYDVKM. This CDR3 has 16 residues. V dropped 5 bases and J dropped 4; count of bases not matched to a gene: 8.

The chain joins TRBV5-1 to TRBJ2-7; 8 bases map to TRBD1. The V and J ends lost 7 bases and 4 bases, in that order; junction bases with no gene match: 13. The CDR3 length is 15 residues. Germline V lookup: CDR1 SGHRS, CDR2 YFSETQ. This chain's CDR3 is CASRLDGRGQYEQYF. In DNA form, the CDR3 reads TGCGCCAGCCGCCTCGACGGCAGGGGGCAGTACGAGCAGTACTTC.